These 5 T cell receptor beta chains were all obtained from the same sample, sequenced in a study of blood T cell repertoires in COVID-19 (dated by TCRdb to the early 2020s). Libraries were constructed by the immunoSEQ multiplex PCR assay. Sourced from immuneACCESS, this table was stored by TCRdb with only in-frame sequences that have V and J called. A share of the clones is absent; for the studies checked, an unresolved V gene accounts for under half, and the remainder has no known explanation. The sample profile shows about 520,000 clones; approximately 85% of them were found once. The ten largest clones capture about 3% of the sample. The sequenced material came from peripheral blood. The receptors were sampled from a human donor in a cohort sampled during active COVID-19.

The DNA for the CDR3 is TGTGCCAGTAGTAACCCCTTTGGAGCGGCCAGCTCCTACAATGAGCAGTTCTTC. Its translation: CASSNPFGAASSYNEQFF. The V call is TRBV19, the J call TRBJ2-1, with D possibly TRBD2 on 5 matching bases. This CDR3 spans 18 amino acids. The germline V gene encodes CDR1 LNHDA and CDR2 SQIVND (reference sequence). V was pared by 4 bases and J by 0 bases, with 19 bases between.

CDR3 sequence reads: CASSLGIYYEQYF. The CDR3 bases are TGTGCCAGCAGCTTAGGTATATATTACGAGCAGTACTTC. The rearrangement links TRBV7-9 to TRBJ2-7, with D uncertain. The germline CDR1 and CDR2 sequences are SEHNR and FQNEAQ (reference sequence). CDR3 length: 13 amino acids. V lost 1 base and J lost 4, with 8 bases in between.

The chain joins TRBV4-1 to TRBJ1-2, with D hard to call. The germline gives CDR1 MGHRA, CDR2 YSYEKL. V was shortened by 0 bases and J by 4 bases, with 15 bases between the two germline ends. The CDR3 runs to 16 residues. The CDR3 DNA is TGCGCCAGCAGCCAAGATCACACAGTTCGCCCCTATGGCTACACCTTC. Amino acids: CASSQDHTVRPYGYTF.

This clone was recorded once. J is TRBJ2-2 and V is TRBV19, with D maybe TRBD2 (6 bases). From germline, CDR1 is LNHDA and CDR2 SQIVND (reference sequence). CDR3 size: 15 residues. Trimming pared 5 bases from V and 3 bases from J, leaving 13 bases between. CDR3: CASSPGLRDTGELFF. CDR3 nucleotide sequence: TGTGCCAGTAGTCCGGGACTTAGGGACACCGGGGAGCTGTTTTTT.

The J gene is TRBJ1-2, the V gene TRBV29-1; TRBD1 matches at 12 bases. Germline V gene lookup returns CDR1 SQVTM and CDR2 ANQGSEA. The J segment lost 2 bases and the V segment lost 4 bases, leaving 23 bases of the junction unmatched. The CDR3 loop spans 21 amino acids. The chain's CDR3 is CSVVWFQINGTGGAWNYGYTF. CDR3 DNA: TGCAGCGTTGTTTGGTTTCAGATCAATGGGACAGGGGGCGCCTGGAACTATGGCTACACCTTC.